The clone carrying this T cell receptor (beta chain) showed up just a few times. Each individual donor underwent a draw of ten milliliters of peripheral blood. The data stem from a study of blood T cells in healthy people across ages. Study as a whole: Per two T cells, template switching captured roughly one barcoded beta molecule.

A second PCR, run for about 6 to 11 cycles, used a sample-barcoded 5' primer plus a J-beta primer mix. TCRdb processed the 5' RACE reads anew with MiXCR; each CDR3 protein has one entry. The sample holds roughly 410,000 distinct CDR3 sequences, approximately 51% seen once. The V end was cut by 4 bases, the J end by 7 bases, with 11 bases between. The CDR3 loop spans 14 amino acids. CDR1 and CDR2 (germline): MNHEY, SVGEGT. This clonotype was sampled from a man in his 60s in good health. What was sequenced was blood. The V call is TRBV6-2 or TRBV6-3, the J call TRBJ1-6; the D is unclear. The CDR3 spells CASSFHMDNSPLHF. The DNA for the CDR3 is TGTGCCAGCAGTTTCCATATGGACAATTCACCCCTCCACTTT.